This T cell receptor beta chain emerged from a study of shared clonotypes between healthy human individuals. Overall study results and limits: Relative to memory subsets, naive subsets generally showed larger estimated richness.

In the case of this clone: The antigen is undetermined.

As handled by the study authors: Filtering was not the same, since immunoSEQ gave junction-only sequences without quality scores. Sequencing used immunoSEQ multiplex PCR; TCRdb keeps in-frame clones, though not all of them. V and J calls and clone size are copied from that table; D and trimming were computed from the DNA. The table lists 2 million to 2.5 million clones, 92% of them singletons. CDR3 size: 14 residues. Trimming took off 9 bases at V and 1 base at J, with 13 bases between the two ends. The V gene's germline CDR1 is LNHDA and CDR2 SQIVND (reference sequence). Sequenced: naive CD4+ T cells from PBMCs. Subset defined: CD45RA+ positively selected. The rearrangement uses TRBV19 and TRBJ1-5; D not certain. This clonotype was sampled from a man aged 18-30 years in good health. Some clones in this sample may be carry-over from other donors' samples. CDR3 in amino acids: CASDSGRSNQPQHF. The DNA of the CDR3 is TGTGCCAGCGATAGTGGCAGAAGCAATCAGCCCCAGCATTTT.